One sample yielded the 20 T cell receptor beta chains listed below, sequenced in a study of cytomegalovirus exposure and HLA in healthy donors. Primers included in the PCR were 60 Vbeta and 13 Jbeta primers. Sequencing was performed with immunoSEQ multiplex PCR; in TCRdb, only in-frame clones are kept and a portion is missing. The sample consists of about 210,000 clones, roughly 87% of them appearing once. The sample taken for sequencing was PBMCs. The receptors originated from a man aged 40-49 years in good health and CMV-seropositive.

The rearrangement links TRBV7-6 to TRBJ2-5, with a tentative D call TRBD2 (7 bases). CDR1 is SGHVS and CDR2 is FNYEAQ in the germline V gene. The CDR3 totals 16 residues. The V gene lost 1 base and the J gene lost 2 bases, with 14 bases spanning the gap. The CDR3 bases are TGTGCCAGCAGCTTAGAGGGCGGGGGCCCACAAGAGACCCAGTACTTC. Amino acid sequence: CASSLEGGGPQETQYF.

This clone showed up just once. This chain uses TRBV19 with TRBJ1-3; TRBD1 matches at 7 bases. This CDR3 region has 14 residues. Germline V lookup: CDR1 LNHDA, CDR2 SQIVND (reference sequence). Trimming removed 5 bases from V and 4 bases from J; junction bases left unmatched: 5. CDR3 bases: TGTGCCAGTAGTCCTACAGGGGACGGAAACACCATATATTTT. Its protein is CASSPTGDGNTIYF.

The V gene is TRBV30, the J gene TRBJ1-5; weak D call: TRBD1 (6 bases). The CDR3 runs to 15 residues. Deletions cut 4 bases from V and 4 bases from J, with 17 bases between. Per germline, CDR1 GTSNPN and CDR2 SVGIG (reference sequence). CDR3 amino acids: CAWTPGAPGNQPQHF. Written as DNA, the CDR3 is TGTGCCTGGACCCCAGGGGCCCCCGGGAATCAGCCCCAGCATTTT.

The table lists this clone with a few counts. The genes are TRBV19 and TRBJ1-1; TRBD1 matches at 8 bases. The germline CDR1 and CDR2 sequences are LNHDA and SQIVND (reference sequence). The V segment lost 4 bases and the J segment 2 bases; nucleotides outside the gene matches: 6. The CDR3 has 15 amino acids. The DNA of the CDR3 is TGTGCCAGTAGTACCCAAGGACAGGGTAACACTGAAGCTTTCTTT. This gives the protein CASSTQGQGNTEAFF.

V is TRBV29-1 and J is TRBJ2-7; 7 nucleotides line up with TRBD1. This CDR3 is 12 amino acids long. Trimming at V came to 6 bases and at J to 1 base, leaving 3 bases not matched to a gene. Germline V lookup: CDR1 SQVTM, CDR2 ANQGSEA. The CDR3 DNA sequence: TGCAGCGTCTTGGGACAGTCCTACGAGCAGTACTTC. This encodes CSVLGQSYEQYF.

V and J are TRBV27 and TRBJ1-5; D unresolved. CDR3 size: 16 residues. V lost 4 bases and J 1 base, leaving 14 bases between the germline ends. Germline V gene lookup returns CDR1 MNHEY and CDR2 SMNVEV (reference sequence). CDR3 nucleotides: TGTGCCAGCAGTTCCTACAGTGGAATGAGCAATCAGCCCCAGCATTTT. It codes for CASSSYSGMSNQPQHF.

The chain employs TRBV25-1 and TRBJ2-5; TRBD1 matches 8 bases. With V trimmed by 2 bases and J by 5 bases, 4 bases remained unmatched. This CDR3 spans 14 amino acids. Germline CDR1 is MGHDK and CDR2 is SYGVNS. The CDR3 is CASSEQGARETQYF. Here the CDR3 DNA reads TGTGCCAGCAGTGAACAGGGGGCCAGGGAGACCCAGTACTTC.

This clone has just one count. CDR3 sequence reads: CASSLEGQGGDTQYF. Here the CDR3 DNA reads TGTGCCAGCAGTTTAGAAGGACAGGGAGGAGATACGCAGTATTTT. This chain links TRBV27 with TRBJ2-3; TRBD1 matches 8 bases. Trimming cost V 2 bases and J 5 bases; bases outside gene matches: 6. This CDR3 region has 15 residues. From germline, CDR1 is MNHEY and CDR2 SMNVEV (reference sequence).

DNA for the CDR3: TGTGCCAGCAGCGTAGAGGGGACACTTAACTATGGCTACACCTTC. It specifies CASSVEGTLNYGYTF. This chain connects TRBV9 to TRBJ1-2, with D possibly being TRBD1 (6 bases). Trimming took 0 bases from V and 1 from J, leaving 10 bases between them. This CDR3 contains 15 residues. Per the germline V gene, CDR1 is SGDLS and CDR2 is YYNGEE.

V and J are TRBV19 and TRBJ1-5; TRBD1 aligns across 7 bases. CDR3 length equals 13 residues. Germline values: CDR1 LNHDA, CDR2 SQIVND (reference sequence). V trimming: 5 bases; J trimming: 7 bases; junction bases outside the gene matches: 5. The CDR3 sequence is CASSDGGGQPQHF. In nucleotides, the CDR3 is TGTGCCAGTAGTGATGGAGGGGGCCAGCCCCAGCATTTT.

The chain has TRBV9 and TRBJ1-1, with D possibly being TRBD1 (5 bases). Per germline, CDR1 SGDLS and CDR2 YYNGEE. The length of the CDR3 is 15 residues. The V gene lost 4 bases and the J gene lost 1 base, with 14 bases spanning the gap. CDR3 DNA: TGTGCCAGCAGCCCGAGCCCCACAGGGAACACTGAAGCTTTCTTT. The encoded protein is CASSPSPTGNTEAFF. The whole variable domain, filled in from reference TRBV9 and TRBJ1-1, reads DSGVTQTPKHLITATGQRVTLRCSPRSGDLSVYWYQQSLDQGLQFLIQYYNGEERAKGNILERFSAQQFPDLHSELNLSSLELGDSALYFCASSPSPTGNTEAFFGQGTRLTVV.

This clone appeared a single time. The chain is built from TRBV6-6 and TRBJ1-3; the D gene is possibly TRBD1 (6 bases). CDR3 size: 16 residues. V dropped 6 bases and J dropped 0 bases, with 15 bases sitting between them. The germline CDR1 and CDR2 sequences are MNHNY and SVGAGI (reference sequence). CDR3 in DNA: TGTGCCAGCAGCCCTGAGGGGGGGTACTCTGGAAACACCATATATTTT. Translated: CASSPEGGYSGNTIYF.

The chain is built from TRBV18 and TRBJ1-1; weak D call: TRBD1 (6 bases). V lost 3 bases and J 6 bases, leaving 14 bases between the germline ends. The CDR3 loop spans 14 amino acids. Germline V lookup: CDR1 KGHSH, CDR2 LQKENI. CDR3 region: CASSPPGAVAEAFF. The CDR3 DNA reads TGTGCCAGCTCACCCCCAGGGGCTGTCGCTGAAGCTTTCTTT.

The rearrangement links TRBV18 to TRBJ1-3; TRBD1 is a possible D gene (5 bases). Germline V gene lookup returns CDR1 KGHSH and CDR2 LQKENI. The V and J ends lost 2 bases and 0 bases respectively, with 8 bases between them. This CDR3 has 15 residues. CDR3 in DNA: TGTGCCAGCTCACCATCAGGGTACTCTGGAAACACCATATATTTT. Translating gives CASSPSGYSGNTIYF.

The rearrangement links TRBV6-6 to TRBJ2-7; maybe TRBD1 (6 bases). V lost 2 bases to trimming and J lost 1 base, with 12 bases between them. CDR3 length: 15 residues. Germline V gives CDR1 MNHNY, CDR2 SVGAGI (reference sequence). This CDR3 reads CASSYQGTSSYEQYF. The CDR3 coding sequence is TGTGCCAGCAGTTACCAAGGGACATCTTCCTACGAGCAGTACTTC.

The chain carries TRBV6-5 and TRBJ2-1; 13 nucleotides match TRBD2. The CDR3 is 15 residues long. Germline trimming cut 6 bases from V and 6 bases from J; bases unmatched to any gene: 5. Germline V gives CDR1 MNHEY, CDR2 SVGAGI. In nucleotides, the CDR3 is TGTGCCAGCAGCCCCGGACTAGCGGGAGTCAATGAGCAGTTCTTC. It specifies CASSPGLAGVNEQFF.

The J gene is TRBJ2-7, the V gene TRBV6-5; 7 positions match TRBD2. Germline-derived CDR1 and CDR2 are MNHEY and SVGAGI. V lost 3 bases to trimming and J lost 4 bases; unmatched junction nucleotides: 9. The CDR3 length is 15 residues. The CDR3 protein is CASSYMSGGGYEQYV. DNA for the CDR3: TGTGCCAGCAGTTATATGTCGGGAGGTGGTTACGAGCAGTACGTC.

The V gene is TRBV6-1, the J gene TRBJ2-5; 13 nucleotides match TRBD2. This CDR3 region has 16 residues. Germline V gene lookup returns CDR1 MNHNS and CDR2 SASEGT. J was trimmed by 5 bases and V by 2 bases; bases with no gene match: 5. Here the CDR3 reads CASSEKLAGGLETQYF. The CDR3 DNA is TGTGCCAGCAGTGAAAAACTAGCGGGAGGGCTTGAGACCCAGTACTTC.

This chain links TRBV2 with TRBJ2-1; D call uncertain. This CDR3 has 14 residues. Trimming removed 9 bases from V and 0 bases from J, with 12 bases in between. Germline V CDR1 and CDR2: SNHLY, FYNNEI. CDR3 sequence reads: CARTSGVSYNEQFF. DNA for the CDR3: TGTGCCAGGACCTCCGGAGTCTCCTACAATGAGCAGTTCTTC. The complete variable domain, with remaining parts taken from reference TRBV2 and TRBJ2-1, reads EPEVTQTPSHQVTQMGQEVILRCVPISNHLYFYWYRQILGQKVEFLVSFYNNEISEKSEIFDDQFSVERPDGSNFTLKIRSTKLEDSAMYFCARTSGVSYNEQFFGPGTRLTVL.

The chain is built from TRBV27 and TRBJ2-1; 11 bases fit TRBD2. After removal of 5 bases from V and 3 bases from J, the junction contained 3 bases not matched to a gene. The CDR3 totals 15 residues. In germline, CDR1 is MNHEY, CDR2 SMNVEV (reference sequence). The CDR3 DNA follows: TGTGCCAGCAGTCACGGGACTAGCGGCTACAATGAGCAGTTCTTC. This encodes CASSHGTSGYNEQFF.